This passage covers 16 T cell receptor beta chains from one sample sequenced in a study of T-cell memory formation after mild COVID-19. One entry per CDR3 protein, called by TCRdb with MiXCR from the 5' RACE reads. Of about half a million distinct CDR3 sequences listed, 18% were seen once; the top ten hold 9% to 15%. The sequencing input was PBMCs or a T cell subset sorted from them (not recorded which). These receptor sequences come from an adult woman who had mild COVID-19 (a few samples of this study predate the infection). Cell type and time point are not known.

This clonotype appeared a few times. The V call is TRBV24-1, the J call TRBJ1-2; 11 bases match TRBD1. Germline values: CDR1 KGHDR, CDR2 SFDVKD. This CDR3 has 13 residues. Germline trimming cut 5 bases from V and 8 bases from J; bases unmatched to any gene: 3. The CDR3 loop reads CATSGGQGAGYTF. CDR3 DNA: TGTGCCACCAGTGGTGGACAGGGGGCCGGCTACACCTTC.

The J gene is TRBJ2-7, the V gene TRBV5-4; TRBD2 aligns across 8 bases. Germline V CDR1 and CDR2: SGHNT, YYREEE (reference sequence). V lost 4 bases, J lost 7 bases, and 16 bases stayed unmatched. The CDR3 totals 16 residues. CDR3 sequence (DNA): TGTGCCAGCAGCCCCTGGTCGGGGCGGGGGGCCCGGGAGCAGTACTTC. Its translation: CASSPWSGRGAREQYF.

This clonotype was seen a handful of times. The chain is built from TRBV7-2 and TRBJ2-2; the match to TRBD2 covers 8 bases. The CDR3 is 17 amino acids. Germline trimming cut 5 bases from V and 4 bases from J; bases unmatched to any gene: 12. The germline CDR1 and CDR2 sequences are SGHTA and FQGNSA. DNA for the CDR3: TGTGCCAGCAGCCCAAATGAGGCGGGAGGTGTCACCGGGGAGCTGTTTTTT. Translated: CASSPNEAGGVTGELFF.

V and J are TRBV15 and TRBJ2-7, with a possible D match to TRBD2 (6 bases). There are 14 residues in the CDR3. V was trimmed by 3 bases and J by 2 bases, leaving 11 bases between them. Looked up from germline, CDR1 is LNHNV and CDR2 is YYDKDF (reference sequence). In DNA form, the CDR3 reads TGTGCCACCAGCAGCCGGGAGCAGCCCTACGAGCAGTACTTC. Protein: CATSSREQPYEQYF.

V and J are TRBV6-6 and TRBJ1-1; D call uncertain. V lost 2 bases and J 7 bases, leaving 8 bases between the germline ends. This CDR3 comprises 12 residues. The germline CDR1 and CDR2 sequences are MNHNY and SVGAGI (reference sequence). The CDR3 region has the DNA TGTGCCAGCAGTTACCCCAGAAATGAAGCTTTCTTT. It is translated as CASSYPRNEAFF.

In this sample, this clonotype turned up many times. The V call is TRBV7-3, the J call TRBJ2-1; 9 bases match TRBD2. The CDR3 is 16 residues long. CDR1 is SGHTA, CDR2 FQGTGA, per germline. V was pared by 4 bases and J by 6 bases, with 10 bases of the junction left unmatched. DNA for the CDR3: TGTGCCAGCAGCTCGTACGGGACTAGCTACCTCAATGAGCAGTTCTTC. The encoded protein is CASSSYGTSYLNEQFF.

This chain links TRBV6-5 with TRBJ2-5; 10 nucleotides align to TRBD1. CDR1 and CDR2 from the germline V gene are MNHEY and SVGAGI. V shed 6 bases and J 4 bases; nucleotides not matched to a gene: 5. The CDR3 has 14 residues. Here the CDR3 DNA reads TGTGCCAGCAGCTGGACAGGGGGAAGAGAGACCCAGTACTTC. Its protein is CASSWTGGRETQYF.

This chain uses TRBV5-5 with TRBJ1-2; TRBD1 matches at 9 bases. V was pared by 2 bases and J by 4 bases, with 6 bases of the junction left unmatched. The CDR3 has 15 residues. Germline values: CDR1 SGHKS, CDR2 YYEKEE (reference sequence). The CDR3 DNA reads TGTGCCAGCAGCTTAGACGACAGGGGGATCTATGGCTACACCTTC. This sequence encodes CASSLDDRGIYGYTF.

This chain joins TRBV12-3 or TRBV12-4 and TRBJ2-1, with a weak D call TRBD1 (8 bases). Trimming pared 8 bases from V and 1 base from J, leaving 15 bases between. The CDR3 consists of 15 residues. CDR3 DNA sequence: TGTGCCAGCGGGGGGGACAGGAGGTCCTACAATGAGCAGTTCTTC. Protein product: CASGGDRRSYNEQFF.

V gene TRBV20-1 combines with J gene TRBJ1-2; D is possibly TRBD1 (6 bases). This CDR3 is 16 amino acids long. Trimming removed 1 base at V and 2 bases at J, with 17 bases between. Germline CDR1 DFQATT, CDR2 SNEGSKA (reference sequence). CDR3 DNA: TGCAGTGCTAGAGGCCAGGGGCCGGATTTCAACTATGGCTACACCTTC. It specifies CSARGQGPDFNYGYTF.

CDR3 residues: CASSLRYGGGAGTQYF. The CDR3 region has the DNA TGTGCCAGCAGTTTGCGGTATGGCGGGGGGGCTGGGACGCAGTATTTT. The chain is built from TRBV12-3 or TRBV12-4 and TRBJ2-3, with 9 bases identical to TRBD2. This CDR3 has 16 residues. The V and J ends lost 3 bases and 9 bases, in that order; junction bases with no gene match: 13.

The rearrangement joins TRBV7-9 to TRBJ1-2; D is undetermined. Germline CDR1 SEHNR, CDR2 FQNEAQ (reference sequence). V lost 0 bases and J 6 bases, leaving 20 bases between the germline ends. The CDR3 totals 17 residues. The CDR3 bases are TGTGCCAGCAGCTTAGCGCTCGGGCAGGCTGGTATCAATGGCTACACCTTC. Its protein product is CASSLALGQAGINGYTF.

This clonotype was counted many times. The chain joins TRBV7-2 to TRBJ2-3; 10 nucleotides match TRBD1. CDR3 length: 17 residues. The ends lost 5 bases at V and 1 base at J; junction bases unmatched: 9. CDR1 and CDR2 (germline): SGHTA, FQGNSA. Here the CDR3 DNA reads TGTGCCAGCAGCGTAAAGACAGGGGGCGGCCGCACAGATACGCAGTATTTT. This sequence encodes CASSVKTGGGRTDTQYF.

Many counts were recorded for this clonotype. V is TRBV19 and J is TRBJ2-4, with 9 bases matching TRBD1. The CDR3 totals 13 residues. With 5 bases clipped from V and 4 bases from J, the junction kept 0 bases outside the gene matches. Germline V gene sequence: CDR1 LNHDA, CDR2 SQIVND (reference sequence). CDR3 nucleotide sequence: TGTGCCAGTAGTGACAGGGGGAAAAACATTCAGTACTTC. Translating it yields CASSDRGKNIQYF.

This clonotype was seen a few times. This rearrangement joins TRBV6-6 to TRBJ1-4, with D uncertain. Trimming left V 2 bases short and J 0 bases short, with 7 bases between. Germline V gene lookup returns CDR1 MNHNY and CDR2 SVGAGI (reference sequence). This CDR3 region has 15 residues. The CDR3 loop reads CASSYRQTTNEKLFF. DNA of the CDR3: TGTGCCAGCAGTTACCGGCAAACAACTAATGAAAAACTGTTTTTT.

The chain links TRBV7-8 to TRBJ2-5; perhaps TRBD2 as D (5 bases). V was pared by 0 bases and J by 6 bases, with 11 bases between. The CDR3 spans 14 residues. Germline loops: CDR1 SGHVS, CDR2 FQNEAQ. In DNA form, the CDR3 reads TGTGCCAGCAGCTTAGCGGGAGAGGGCAAGACCCAGTACTTC. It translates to CASSLAGEGKTQYF.